Listed below are T cell receptor beta chains from one sample, sequenced in a study of cytomegalovirus exposure and HLA in healthy donors. This table comes from immunoSEQ multiplex PCR, and its TCRdb copy is limited to in-frame clones, with some not included. The sample has roughly 200,000 clones, roughly 85% seen once; the top ten hold 4% to 4.5%. The specimen sequenced was PBMCs. These receptors all stem from a woman aged 25-40 years in good health and CMV-seropositive. The CDR3 runs from the conserved cysteine through the conserved F or W. A D gene is named only where the DNA matches it firmly.

J gene: TRBJ2-7
V gene: TRBV14
D gene: -
CDR3 protein: CASSQSTGFEQYF
CDR3 DNA: TGTGCCAGCAGCCAAAGTACAGGGTTCGAGCAGTACTTC

J gene: TRBJ2-5
V gene: TRBV27
D gene: TRBD1
CDR3 protein: CASSLAGGSGTPSQETQYF
CDR3 DNA: TGTGCCAGCAGTTTGGCAGGGGGCTCCGGGACTCCCTCCCAAGAGACCCAGTACTTC

J gene: TRBJ1-6
V gene: TRBV27
D gene: TRBD1
CDR3 protein: CASSSDRVMDSPLHF
CDR3 DNA: TGTGCCAGCAGTTCGGACAGGGTTATGGATTCACCCCTCCACTTT

J gene: TRBJ1-1
V gene: TRBV18
D gene: -
CDR3 protein: CASSLRGQFIRERSLGAF
CDR3 DNA: TGTGCCAGCTCACTCCGCGGACAGTTTATCAGGGAACGTTCGCTTGGGGCTTTT

J gene: TRBJ1-1
V gene: TRBV5-4
D gene: -
CDR3 protein: CASSLGTEDEAFF
CDR3 DNA: TGTGCCAGCAGCTTGGGGACAGAGGATGAAGCTTTCTTT

J gene: TRBJ1-1
V gene: TRBV6-1
D gene: -
CDR3 protein: CASNWGRNTEAFF
CDR3 DNA: TGTGCCAGCAATTGGGGCAGGAACACTGAAGCTTTCTTT

J gene: TRBJ2-7
V gene: TRBV15
D gene: TRBD2
CDR3 protein: CATSRPGLAGGQTHEQYF
CDR3 DNA: TGTGCCACCAGCAGACCGGGACTAGCGGGGGGGCAAACCCACGAGCAGTACTTC

J gene: TRBJ2-3
V gene: TRBV7-2
D gene: -
CDR3 protein: CASSPGIEVDTQYF
CDR3 DNA: TGTGCCAGCAGCCCAGGGATAGAGGTAGATACGCAGTATTTT

J gene: TRBJ1-4
V gene: TRBV11-3
D gene: TRBD1
CDR3 protein: CASSFDRVNEKLFF
CDR3 DNA: TGTGCCAGCAGCTTCGACAGGGTTAATGAAAAACTGTTTTTT

J gene: TRBJ2-3
V gene: TRBV4-2
D gene: -
CDR3 protein: CASSQGGGGTRDTDTQYF
CDR3 DNA: TGTGCCAGCAGCCAAGGTGGAGGTGGAACTAGAGACACAGATACGCAGTATTTT